Here is one TCR beta chain with its context. No antigen is known for it. The data belong to a study of cytomegalovirus exposure and HLA in healthy donors. Study-wide results and limits: In a later analysis, a genetic analysis reported fewer productive-TCR N-insertions in an Asian-associated ancestry cluster than the cohort average.

The PCR ran on 60 Vbeta and 13 Jbeta primers. The assay was immunoSEQ multiplex PCR, and TCRdb's table has in-frame clones only and misses some. The repertoire holds a few hundred thousand clones, with about nine tenths as singletons. Material for sequencing was PBMCs. The origin of this receptor is a girl aged 2-10 years in good health and CMV-seronegative.

The CDR3 spells CALSTGPYEQYF. CDR3 sequence (DNA): TGTGCCTTATCGACAGGCCCCTACGAGCAGTACTTC. V gene TRBV30 combines with J gene TRBJ2-7; TRBD1 is a possible D gene (6 bases). The CDR3 has 12 residues. V was pared by 7 bases and J by 2 bases, with 12 bases between. CDR1 and CDR2 from the germline V gene are GTSNPN and SVGIG (reference sequence).